The next 18 T cell receptor beta chains were all read from a single sample in a study of blood T cell repertoires in COVID-19. Produced via immunoSEQ multiplex PCR; TCRdb's table is partial and in-frame only. The table has about 99,000 clones, around 79% seen once. Sequencing was done on a sample of peripheral blood. The receptors come from a woman aged 80 or older with active or convalescent COVID-19.

J is TRBJ2-1 and V is TRBV4-2, with 7 bases fitting TRBD2. Germline V gene data show CDR1 as LGHNA and CDR2 as YNFKEQ. The CDR3 is made up of 16 amino acids. V shed 0 bases, J shed 3 bases, and the junction held 5 bases outside the gene matches. The chain's CDR3 is CASSQDRASGYNEQFF. CDR3 sequence (DNA): TGTGCCAGCAGCCAAGATCGAGCTAGCGGCTACAATGAGCAGTTCTTC.

A single count supports this clone. The genes are TRBV5-6 and TRBJ1-6; D unresolved. Germline V CDR1 and CDR2: SGHDT, YYEEEE. The V and J ends lost 0 bases and 10 bases respectively, with 14 bases between them. The CDR3 covers 15 residues. The CDR3: CASSLVADFGSPLHF. As DNA, the CDR3 is TGTGCCAGCAGCTTGGTTGCGGATTTTGGGTCACCCCTCCACTTT.

CDR3 protein: CASSLVGSAYNEQFF. The CDR3 DNA reads as TGCGCCAGCAGCTTGGTTGGTAGCGCCTACAATGAGCAGTTCTTC. This chain links TRBV5-1 with TRBJ2-1; the D gene is possibly TRBD2 (5 bases). CDR3 length equals 15 residues. Germline V gene lookup returns CDR1 SGHRS and CDR2 YFSETQ. Trimming stripped 0 bases from V and 2 bases from J, with 9 bases between.

CDR3 loop: CASSVAGGSTDTQYF. The CDR3 bases are TGTGCCAGCAGCGTAGCGGGAGGCAGCACAGATACGCAGTATTTT. The J gene is TRBJ2-3, the V gene TRBV7-3; TRBD2 aligns across 10 bases. The V gene's germline CDR1 is SGHTA and CDR2 FQGTGA. The V gene end was trimmed by 5 bases and the J gene end by 0 bases; junction bases not matched to a gene: 2. The CDR3 sequence is 15 residues long.

The V gene is TRBV6-6, the J gene TRBJ1-5; possible D gene TRBD1, 5 bases. This CDR3 spans 14 amino acids. Deletions cut 6 bases from V and 7 bases from J, with 16 bases between. The V gene's germline CDR1 is MNHNY and CDR2 SVGAGI (reference sequence). This CDR3 reads CASSRGTLDQPQHF. As DNA, the CDR3 is TGTGCCAGCAGCCGTGGGACTCTCGACCAGCCCCAGCATTTT.

The chain is built from TRBV28 and TRBJ1-1; 8 bases are shared with TRBD1. Germline-derived CDR1 and CDR2 are MDHEN and SYDVKM. Trimming took 6 bases from V and 7 from J; bases not matched to a gene: 7. CDR3 length: 13 amino acids. CDR3 in amino acids: CASSSPGQVEAFF. CDR3 nucleotide sequence: TGTGCCAGCAGCTCTCCGGGACAGGTTGAAGCTTTCTTT.

CDR3 amino acids: CASSPGTGTGRYEQYF. The CDR3 region has the DNA TGTGCCAGCAGCCCAGGGACCGGGACAGGGAGGTACGAGCAGTACTTC. J is TRBJ2-7 and V is TRBV7-2, with 9 positions matching TRBD1. CDR3 length equals 16 residues. Germline lookup yields CDR1 SGHTA and CDR2 FQGNSA. The V gene end was trimmed by 5 bases and the J gene end by 4 bases; junction bases not matched to a gene: 12.

The chain has TRBV27 and TRBJ1-1, with unresolved D. The CDR3 length is 14 residues. Germline lookup yields CDR1 MNHEY and CDR2 SMNVEV (reference sequence). V was shortened by 3 bases and J by 0 bases, with 8 bases between the two germline ends. This CDR3 reads CASSLSGMNTEAFF. Written as DNA, the CDR3 is TGTGCCAGCAGTTTGTCGGGGATGAACACTGAAGCTTTCTTT.

The chain has TRBV6-2 or TRBV6-3 and TRBJ2-2; 7 nucleotides agree with TRBD1. CDR1 is MNHEY, CDR2 SVGEGT, per germline. The CDR3 contains 15 residues. V lost 5 bases to trimming and J lost 5 bases; unmatched junction nucleotides: 8. CDR3 loop: CASSPYRGRTGELFF. CDR3 nucleotide sequence: TGTGCCAGCAGTCCGTACAGGGGACGGACCGGGGAGCTGTTTTTT.

This chain joins TRBV30 and TRBJ1-6; 9 bases agree with TRBD1. Losses at the gene ends were 0 bases for V and 13 bases for J; bases not matched to a gene: 10. Germline V lookup: CDR1 GTSNPN, CDR2 SVGIG (reference sequence). The CDR3 has 15 amino acids. The CDR3 nucleotides read TGTGCCTGGAGTGTCGGGACAGGGAATCTAACCCCCCTCCACTTT. Translating it yields CAWSVGTGNLTPLHF.

The chain is built from TRBV19 and TRBJ2-3, with D uncertain. The germline gives CDR1 LNHDA, CDR2 SQIVND (reference sequence). Trimming stripped 6 bases from V and 0 bases from J, with 10 bases between. CDR3 length equals 14 residues. The CDR3 protein is CASRPVISTDTQYF. DNA of the CDR3: TGTGCCAGTAGACCAGTTATTAGCACAGATACGCAGTATTTT.

This clone was counted a few times. The V and J genes are TRBV6-5 and TRBJ1-2, with unresolved D. CDR1 MNHEY and CDR2 SVGAGI come from the germline V gene. The CDR3 is 13 residues long. V was clipped by 0 bases and J by 8 bases, with 10 bases between them. This CDR3 reads CASSYSLSLGYTF. CDR3 sequence (DNA): TGTGCCAGCAGTTACTCTCTGAGTTTGGGCTACACCTTC.

This chain connects TRBV12-3 or TRBV12-4 to TRBJ1-1; no reliable D call. CDR3 length: 13 amino acids. Trimming removed 5 bases at V and 4 bases at J, with 11 bases between. CDR3: CASSPYSGTEAFF. CDR3 nucleotide sequence: TGTGCCAGCAGTCCCTACAGCGGCACTGAAGCTTTCTTT.

This clone was recorded only once. The genes are TRBV13 and TRBJ2-7; possible D gene TRBD2, 6 bases. Trimming shortened V by 7 bases and J by 1 base, and 11 bases separated the two germline ends. CDR1 is PRHDT, CDR2 FYEKMQ, per germline (reference sequence). This CDR3 comprises 13 residues. The CDR3 region is CASTTGESYEQYF. The CDR3 bases are TGTGCCAGCACAACGGGGGAGTCCTACGAGCAGTACTTC.

The chain uses TRBV19 and TRBJ1-1; 10 bases are a match to TRBD1. This CDR3 region has 15 residues. The trim removed 4 bases at V and 3 bases at J, leaving 5 bases unmatched. Germline V gene lookup returns CDR1 LNHDA and CDR2 SQIVND (reference sequence). The CDR3 spells CASSRQGAGDTEAFF. The CDR3 coding sequence is TGTGCCAGTAGTAGACAGGGGGCTGGGGACACTGAAGCTTTCTTT. The complete variable domain, with remaining parts taken from reference TRBV19 and TRBJ1-1, reads DGGITQSPKYLFRKEGQNVTLSCEQNLNHDAMYWYRQDPGQGLRLIYYSQIVNDFQKGDIAEGYSVSREKKESFPLTVTSAQKNPTAFYLCASSRQGAGDTEAFFGQGTRLTVV.

The chain links TRBV9 to TRBJ2-3, with TRBD1 identical over 8 bases. V shed 4 bases and J 3 bases; nucleotides not matched to a gene: 10. CDR3 length equals 16 residues. Germline V gene data show CDR1 as SGDLS and CDR2 as YYNGEE. The CDR3 here is CASSNRDRLSTDTQYF. The CDR3 coding sequence is TGTGCCAGCAGCAACCGGGACAGGCTTTCGACAGATACGCAGTATTTT.

The rearrangement links TRBV11-3 to TRBJ1-4; 8 bases align to TRBD1. The CDR3 totals 14 residues. V lost 6 bases, J lost 8 bases, and 8 bases stayed unmatched. Germline loops: CDR1 SGHNT, CDR2 YENEEA. CDR3 coding DNA: TGTGCCAGCAGAGAGGCAGGGACAGGAGAAAAACTGTTTTTT. It is translated as CASREAGTGEKLFF.

V and J are TRBV2 and TRBJ2-2; 10 bases are shared with TRBD2. Germline CDR1 is SNHLY and CDR2 is FYNNEI. V shed 8 bases, J shed 2 bases, and the junction held 17 bases outside the gene matches. The CDR3 runs to 19 residues. This CDR3 reads CASARGLPSGRSNTGELFF. CDR3 sequence (DNA): TGTGCCAGCGCCCGGGGGCTACCTAGCGGGAGAAGTAACACCGGGGAGCTGTTTTTT.